The source of this T cell receptor (beta chain) is a study of control samples from healthy donors and cancer patients. The germline gives CDR1 KGHDR, CDR2 SFDVKD. This CDR3 region has 12 residues. V was pared by 4 bases and J by 8 bases, with 10 bases between. Assay: immunoSEQ multiplex PCR; the TCRdb copy retains only in-frame clones and omits some. In the table there are around 170,000 clones, 80% to 90% of which are singletons. This clonotype was obtained from a woman aged 30 to 39 in good health. The gene calls are TRBV24-1 and TRBJ1-2; no firm D call. The sequenced sample was blood. CDR3 DNA: TGTGCCACCAGTGACGCCCCCGGGGGCTACACCTTC. It translates to CATSDAPGGYTF.